One T cell receptor beta chain is described in this entry. The antigen is unknown. This CDR3 is built from 15 residues. V gave up 4 bases and J gave up 3 bases; unmatched junction bases: 3. CDR1 is SGHTA, CDR2 FQGNSA, per germline. The sample originates from a study of shared clonotypes between healthy human individuals. Study-wide results and limits: The sampled material consisted only of blood, and tissue repertoires are likely to differ. Larger richness was generally estimated for naive than memory subsets. Despite large depth, rarefaction showed incomplete sorted-subset sequencing.

The deep-level immunoSEQ assay was used. The repertoire was sequenced with immunoSEQ multiplex PCR; TCRdb's copy has only in-frame clones and lacks some. In the table there are approximately 1.9 million clones, 80% to 95% of which are singletons. Terminally differentiated effector memory CD45RA+ cells were excluded from the naive CD8 cells, which were CD45RO-negative and positively selected for CCR7. Sequencing input: naive CD8+ T cells from PBMCs. This clonotype originated in a man between 18 and 29 years old in good health. Some clones in this sample may be carry-over from other donors' samples. V is TRBV7-2 and J is TRBJ2-7; 13 bases map to TRBD2. The CDR3 nucleotides read TGTGCCAGCAGCTCGGGACTAGCGGGGAGCTACGAGCAGTACTTC. Encoded protein: CASSSGLAGSYEQYF.